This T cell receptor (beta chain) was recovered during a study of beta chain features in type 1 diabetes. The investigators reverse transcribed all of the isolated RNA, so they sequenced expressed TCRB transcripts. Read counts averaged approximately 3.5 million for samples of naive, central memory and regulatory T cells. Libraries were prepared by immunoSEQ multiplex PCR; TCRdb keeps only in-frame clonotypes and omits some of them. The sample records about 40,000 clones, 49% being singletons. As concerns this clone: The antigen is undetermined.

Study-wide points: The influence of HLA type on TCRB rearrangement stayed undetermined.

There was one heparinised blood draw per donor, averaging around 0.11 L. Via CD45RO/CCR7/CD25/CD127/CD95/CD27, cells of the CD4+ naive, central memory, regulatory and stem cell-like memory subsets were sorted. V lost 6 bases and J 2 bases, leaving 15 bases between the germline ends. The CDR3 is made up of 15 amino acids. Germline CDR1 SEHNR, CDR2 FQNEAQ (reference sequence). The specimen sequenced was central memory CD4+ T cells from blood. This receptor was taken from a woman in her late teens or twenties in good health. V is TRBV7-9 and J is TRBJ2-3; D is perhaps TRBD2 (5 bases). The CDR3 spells CASRWGGGHTDTQYF. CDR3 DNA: TGTGCCAGCAGATGGGGTGGAGGCCACACAGATACGCAGTATTTT. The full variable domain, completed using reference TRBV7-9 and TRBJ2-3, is DTGVSQNPRHKITKRGQNVTFRCDPISEHNRLYWYRQTLGQGPEFLTYFQNEAQLEKSRLLSDRFSAERPKGSFSTLEIQRTEQGDSAMYLCASRWGGGHTDTQYFGPGTRLTVL.